The 25 T cell receptor beta chains presented below share a single source sample, sequenced in a study of blood T cell repertoires in COVID-19. Measured with immunoSEQ multiplex PCR; TCRdb has only the in-frame clones, and not every one. The sample lists 200,000 to 300,000 clones, around 81% occurring once. Input material: peripheral blood. These receptor sequences come from an elderly woman with COVID-19, enrolled during active disease.

This clone was picked up a small number of times. The rearrangement links TRBV5-1 to TRBJ1-2, with D unresolved. V was pared by 0 bases and J by 5 bases, with 11 bases between. This CDR3 contains 14 residues. Germline V gives CDR1 SGHRS, CDR2 YFSETQ. CDR3 bases: TGCGCCAGCAGCTTGGAGGGCGGGGATTATGGCTACACCTTC. Translated: CASSLEGGDYGYTF.

V gene TRBV5-1 combines with J gene TRBJ1-3; D not resolved. The CDR3 runs to 15 residues. Per the germline V gene, CDR1 is SGHRS and CDR2 is YFSETQ. Deletions cut 0 bases from V and 2 bases from J, with 9 bases between. This CDR3 is CASSLVTGAGNTIYF. In DNA, the CDR3 is TGCGCCAGCAGCTTGGTCACCGGTGCTGGAAACACCATATATTTT.

The chain joins TRBV6-6 to TRBJ1-4; 7 bases match TRBD1. Trimming took 5 bases from V and 8 from J; bases not matched to a gene: 20. There are 18 residues in the CDR3. Germline V gene data show CDR1 as MNHNY and CDR2 as SVGAGI (reference sequence). The CDR3 coding sequence is TGTGCCAGCAGTCAGGGGGAAAATTTATTCAGGGAGAGGGAAAAACTGTTTTTT. Amino acid sequence: CASSQGENLFREREKLFF.

The J gene is TRBJ2-3, the V gene TRBV7-8, with D tentatively TRBD2 (6 bases). The CDR3 runs to 14 residues. Trimming pared 4 bases from V and 2 bases from J, leaving 10 bases between. Germline V gives CDR1 SGHVS, CDR2 FQNEAQ. The CDR3 sequence: CASSSRRDTDTQYF. Here the CDR3 DNA reads TGTGCCAGCAGCTCACGGCGGGACACAGATACGCAGTATTTT.

The rearrangement joins TRBV7-9 to TRBJ2-1; the match to TRBD2 covers 11 bases. CDR3 length: 17 residues. Trimming at V came to 0 bases and at J to 4 bases, leaving 5 bases not matched to a gene. In germline, CDR1 is SEHNR, CDR2 FQNEAQ (reference sequence). The CDR3 region is CASSLAQGLAEYNEQFF. CDR3 nucleotides: TGTGCCAGCAGCTTAGCCCAGGGACTAGCGGAGTACAATGAGCAGTTCTTC.

The rearrangement links TRBV6-2 or TRBV6-3 to TRBJ1-2; D remains unclear. Deletions cut 5 bases from V and 7 bases from J, with 14 bases between. This CDR3 spans 13 amino acids. Germline V gene sequence: CDR1 MNHEY, CDR2 SVGEGT. This CDR3 is CASSTPERFGYTF. CDR3 DNA: TGTGCCAGCAGTACCCCCGAGCGTTTTGGCTACACCTTC.

The J gene is TRBJ1-1, the V gene TRBV5-1; D unresolved. Germline V gives CDR1 SGHRS, CDR2 YFSETQ. Trimming shortened V by 0 bases and J by 0 bases, and 9 bases separated the two germline ends. This CDR3 comprises 15 residues. The CDR3 here is CASSLVERMNTEAFF. CDR3 DNA: TGCGCCAGCAGCTTGGTCGAGAGGATGAACACTGAAGCTTTCTTT.

There are a few counts of this clone. The rearrangement links TRBV3-1 (or the pseudogene TRBV3-2) to TRBJ1-5; D is unresolved. Germline V gene data show CDR1 as LGHDT and CDR2 as YNNKEL (reference sequence). The length of the CDR3 is 14 residues. Trimming pared 1 base from V and 4 bases from J, leaving 8 bases between. In DNA form, the CDR3 reads TGTGCCAGCAGCCAAGGAACTGCGAATCAGCCCCAGCATTTT. It codes for CASSQGTANQPQHF.

This chain uses TRBV7-9 with TRBJ1-2; D not certain. Germline V lookup: CDR1 SEHNR, CDR2 FQNEAQ (reference sequence). With 5 bases removed from V and 4 bases from J, the gap between germline ends came to 5 bases. CDR3 length equals 11 residues. The CDR3 bases are TGTGCCAGCAGCCCCCTCTATGGCTACACCTTC. It codes for CASSPLYGYTF.

J is TRBJ1-5 and V is TRBV3-1 (or the pseudogene TRBV3-2); D gene unclear. Trimming stripped 4 bases from V and 7 bases from J, with 14 bases between. Germline V gives CDR1 LGHDT, CDR2 YNNKEL (reference sequence). The CDR3 covers 14 residues. DNA for the CDR3: TGTGCCAGCAGCCTCGGGAACGGAAGACAGCCCCAGCATTTT. Its protein product is CASSLGNGRQPQHF.

The chain recombines TRBV6-5 with TRBJ2-7, with TRBD2 matching 11 bases. The germline V gene encodes CDR1 MNHEY and CDR2 SVGAGI. With 10 bases clipped from V and 2 bases from J, the junction kept 10 bases outside the gene matches. The CDR3 has 15 amino acids. For the CDR3, the DNA is TGTGCCACCGGACTAGCGGGCGCAATCCCCTACGAGCAGTACTTC. Its translation: CATGLAGAIPYEQYF.

This rearrangement joins TRBV29-1 to TRBJ1-4; D may be TRBD1 (5 bases). Germline V gene data show CDR1 as SQVTM and CDR2 as ANQGSEA. The germline V and J ends were trimmed by 5 bases and 6 bases, with 16 bases remaining between them. This CDR3 comprises 14 residues. CDR3 nucleotides: TGCAGCGTTCGCGACGGGGGAATTCATGAAAAACTGTTTTTT. Its protein product is CSVRDGGIHEKLFF.

The chain uses TRBV10-3 and TRBJ2-1; D is undetermined. V was pared by 2 bases and J by 0 bases, with 8 bases between. CDR1 and CDR2 from the germline V gene are ENHRY and SYGVKD. This CDR3 contains 15 residues. As DNA, the CDR3 is TGTGCCATCAGTGAGGACTCCCTCTCCTACAATGAGCAGTTCTTC. Translating it yields CAISEDSLSYNEQFF.

This sequence joins TRBV10-1 and TRBJ1-1, with D possibly matching TRBD1 (5 bases). The CDR3 length is 13 residues. The ends were cut back, 0 bases at V and 10 bases at J, with 12 bases in the middle. Looked up from germline, CDR1 is WNHNN and CDR2 is SYGVQD (reference sequence). CDR3 protein: CASSESGGRRAFF. The CDR3 DNA is TGCGCCAGCAGTGAGTCCGGGGGACGGAGAGCTTTCTTT.

The V gene is TRBV27, the J gene TRBJ2-1, with a tentative D call TRBD1 (5 bases). CDR1 MNHEY and CDR2 SMNVEV come from the germline V gene (reference sequence). Trimming left V 7 bases short and J 7 bases short, with 23 bases between. This CDR3 has 16 amino acids. The CDR3 sequence is CASTPMDPGLWNEQFF. The CDR3 region has the DNA TGTGCCAGCACCCCCATGGACCCAGGGTTGTGGAATGAGCAGTTCTTC.

The chain couples TRBV5-1 to TRBJ2-4; the match to TRBD1 covers 7 bases. CDR1 SGHRS and CDR2 YFSETQ come from the germline V gene. The junction had 22 bases not matched to a gene; V was cut back by 2 bases and J by 2 bases. This CDR3 has 21 residues. CDR3 protein: CASSLNPPPRTGVGSKNIQYF. CDR3 bases: TGCGCCAGCAGCTTAAACCCCCCCCCGCGAACAGGGGTCGGATCCAAAAACATTCAGTACTTC.

V and J are TRBV29-1 and TRBJ2-7; D gene unclear. V was trimmed by 6 bases and J by 2 bases, leaving 5 bases between them. CDR3 length: 10 residues. CDR1 is SQVTM, CDR2 ANQGSEA, per germline. CDR3 nucleotides: TGCAGCGTCCAAACCTACGAGCAGTACTTC. It specifies CSVQTYEQYF.

The chain carries TRBV27 and TRBJ2-5; TRBD2 might be the D (6 bases). V was trimmed by 5 bases and J by 4 bases, leaving 17 bases between them. CDR3 length equals 15 residues. Germline CDR1 MNHEY, CDR2 SMNVEV (reference sequence). The CDR3 loop is CASSPRGTEGETQYF. The CDR3 nucleotides are TGTGCCAGCAGTCCTCGGGGGACCGAGGGAGAGACCCAGTACTTC.

The V call is TRBV2, the J call TRBJ2-4; TRBD2 aligns across 9 bases. The V gene end was trimmed by 8 bases and the J gene end by 7 bases; junction bases not matched to a gene: 9. Per germline, CDR1 SNHLY and CDR2 FYNNEI. There are 14 residues in the CDR3. The CDR3 spells CASRSREGPNIQYF. CDR3 nucleotides: TGTGCCAGCCGGTCGCGGGAGGGCCCGAACATTCAGTACTTC.

The rearrangement joins TRBV10-1 to TRBJ1-5; TRBD1 matches at 10 bases. CDR3 length: 17 residues. The J segment lost 4 bases and the V segment lost 6 bases, leaving 12 bases of the junction unmatched. Germline V gene lookup returns CDR1 WNHNN and CDR2 SYGVQD (reference sequence). As DNA, the CDR3 is TGCGCCAGCAGCGAGCCCCAGGGGGACAGGGGAAATCAGCCCCAGCATTTT. It translates to CASSEPQGDRGNQPQHF.

The chain recombines TRBV7-9 with TRBJ1-2, with D possibly matching TRBD1 (6 bases). The CDR3 totals 14 residues. V gave up 1 base and J gave up 2 bases, with 8 bases separating them. The germline gives CDR1 SEHNR, CDR2 FQNEAQ (reference sequence). The CDR3 DNA is TGTGCCAGCAGCTTAGAAGGACAGAACTATGGCTACACCTTC. It translates to CASSLEGQNYGYTF.

V is TRBV10-3 and J is TRBJ1-1, with TRBD1 matching over 7 bases. This CDR3 is 13 amino acids long. With V trimmed by 7 bases and J by 7 bases, 9 bases remained unmatched. Germline V CDR1 and CDR2: ENHRY, SYGVKD. DNA of the CDR3: TGTGCCATCACCCACACAGGGGACGGTGAAGCTTTCTTT. Its protein product is CAITHTGDGEAFF.

DNA for the CDR3: TGTGCTAGTGGACCTCAGGGGACCGGAAACACCATATATTTT. Protein: CASGPQGTGNTIYF. The rearrangement joins TRBV12-5 to TRBJ1-3; possible D gene TRBD1, 6 bases. Per germline, CDR1 LGHNT and CDR2 FRNRAP. This CDR3 has 14 residues. Trimming shortened V by 6 bases and J by 4 bases, and 13 bases separated the two germline ends.

The chain employs TRBV5-5 and TRBJ2-2, with D possibly TRBD1 on 5 matching bases. This CDR3 spans 16 amino acids. From germline, CDR1 is SGHKS and CDR2 YYEKEE (reference sequence). Trimming removed 4 bases from V and 5 bases from J, with 18 bases in between. As DNA, the CDR3 is TGTGCCAGCAGCCAACAGGTCTTAATAGGGACCGGGGAGCTGTTTTTT. Its translation is CASSQQVLIGTGELFF. The full variable domain, rest sourced from reference TRBV5-5 and TRBJ2-2, is DAGVTQSPTHLIKTRGQQVTLRCSPISGHKSVSWYQQVLGQGPQFIFQYYEKEERGRGNFPDRFSARQFPNYSSELNVNALLLGDSALYLCASSQQVLIGTGELFFGEGSRLTVL.

This clone was recorded a few times. This rearrangement joins TRBV5-1 to TRBJ1-2, with D maybe TRBD1 (5 bases). Germline CDR1 SGHRS, CDR2 YFSETQ. The V gene lost 4 bases and the J gene lost 4 bases, with 17 bases spanning the gap. CDR3 length equals 15 residues. CDR3 protein: CASSRGGVEAYGYTF. CDR3 coding DNA: TGCGCCAGCAGCCGGGGCGGGGTTGAAGCCTATGGCTACACCTTC.